What follows is one T cell receptor (beta chain) and its context. The sample carries other DNA sequences with the same CDR3. V was clipped by 3 bases and J by 5 bases, with 5 bases between them. Germline V gives CDR1 MDHEN, CDR2 SYDVKM. CDR3 length equals 11 residues. The survey-level immunoSEQ assay was used. Using immunoSEQ multiplex PCR, the repertoire was profiled, and TCRdb retains in-frame clones only, with some absent. The sample lists some 40,000 clones; 75% to 85% were seen once. The data were obtained in a study of STAT5B mutations in CD4+ large granular lymphocyte leukemia. Controls came from buffy coats of healthy blood donors.

The V call is TRBV28, the J call TRBJ2-7; D gene ambiguous. This clonotype was obtained from a human donor in good health. Sequencing was carried out using CD4+ T cells from blood buffy coats. In nucleotides, the CDR3 is TGTGCCAGCAGTTTCCGTGACGAGCAGTACTTC. This codes for CASSFRDEQYF.